These T cell receptor beta chains were read from a single sample in a study of blood T cell repertoires in COVID-19. This table comes from immunoSEQ multiplex PCR, and its TCRdb copy is limited to in-frame clones, with some not included. Of 270,000 or so clones listed, 70% to 90% are singletons. The sequencing input was peripheral blood. Receptor source: a woman aged 30 to 39 with COVID-19, enrolled during active disease. CDR3s include the opening cysteine and the closing phenylalanine or tryptophan. The D gene is left open where the match is weak. Some rows mark clone size as missing; the rest say once, few, many or name a class of expanded clone.

V	J	D	size	DNA	CDR3
TRBV5-6	TRBJ1-3	NA	NA	TGTGCCAGCAAGCTCGGCAGGGCTGGAAACACCATATATTTT	CASKLGRAGNTIYF
TRBV27	TRBJ2-1	TRBD2	once	TGTGCCAGCAGTTGGGGGACTAGCGGGGAGGATGAGCAGTTCTTC	CASSWGTSGEDEQFF
TRBV4-1	TRBJ2-7	NA	NA	TGCGCCAGCAGCCAAGAGGGGGGGCGGTTTAGCGAGCAGTACTTC	CASSQEGGRFSEQYF
TRBV2	TRBJ2-5	TRBD2	NA	TGTGCCAGCAGTGCCCTTGGAAGCGGGGGGCAAGAGACCCAGTACTTC	CASSALGSGGQETQYF
TRBV11-2	TRBJ2-3	NA	NA	TGTGCCAGCAGCTTAGGTACTAGGAGCACAGATACGCAGTATTTT	CASSLGTRSTDTQYF
TRBV5-4	TRBJ2-7	NA	NA	TGTGCCAGCAGCAACACGGGTGCTGACGAGCAGTACTTC	CASSNTGADEQYF
TRBV20-1	TRBJ2-7	NA	NA	TGCAGTGCTAGTGGCAGGGGTTTTGGGCAGTACTTC	CSASGRGFGQYF
TRBV5-1	TRBJ2-1	TRBD2	NA	TGCGCCAGCAGCTTAGTCCGGGGGGGAAAGAATGAGCAGTTCTTC	CASSLVRGGKNEQFF
TRBV19	TRBJ2-2	TRBD2	NA	TGTGCCAGTAGTAGTTTAGCGGGGGGCAAAACCGGGGAGCTGTTTTTT	CASSSLAGGKTGELFF
TRBV6-1	TRBJ1-2	NA	few	TGTGCCAGCAGTGAACGACTCGGTGGCTACACCTTC	CASSERLGGYTF
TRBV6-5	TRBJ1-2	TRBD1	NA	TGTGCCAGTACGAGGGGGCTTCGAAGTGGCTACACCTTC	CASTRGLRSGYTF